The T cell receptor beta chain under discussion was sequenced for a study of cytomegalovirus exposure and HLA in healthy donors. Notes on the study in general: Reports credit the classifier with highly specific, highly sensitive diagnosis of cytomegalovirus status. Serostatus for CMV was the only available immune exposure information. Earlier findings revealed that most TCR beta V segments proved productive either about 87% or about 30% of the time.

This CDR3 contains 17 residues. Germline loops: CDR1 SGDLS, CDR2 YYNGEE. V shed 3 bases and J shed 0 bases, with 18 bases lying between them. Amplification used 60 Vbeta primers and 13 Jbeta primers. Original data processing: In a later analysis, some 10 million of 60 million to 80 million unique beta chains occurred in at least two donors. Repertoires were generated with immunoSEQ multiplex PCR, while TCRdb's copy carries only in-frame clones and drops some. That table is the source of V, J and clone size, and D and trimming were worked out from the DNA. The data show about 100,000 clones, about 86% seen once. On this clone: Its matching antigen is unknown.

The sequencing input was PBMCs. The TCR originated in a woman between 70 and 85 years old in good health and CMV-seropositive. V gene TRBV9 combines with J gene TRBJ1-2; D is perhaps TRBD1 (6 bases). CDR3 sequence: CASSGQAGAKANYGYTF. The DNA of the CDR3 is TGTGCCAGCAGCGGGCAGGCAGGGGCAAAAGCTAACTATGGCTACACCTTC.